A selection of T cell receptor beta chains follows, all from one sample in a study of T cells in Graves' hyperthyroidism and ophthalmopathy. TCRdb re-called the multiplex PCR reads with MiXCR, one entry per CDR3 protein. This sample has about 840,000 distinct CDR3 sequences; around 39% occur once, and the top ten carry around 10%. Input material: blood. The receptors were gathered from a man younger than 30 with Graves' hyperthyroidism. CDR3s include the opening cysteine and the closing phenylalanine or tryptophan. A D gene is named only where the DNA matches it firmly. The listing skips clone size in some rows; elsewhere it reads once, few, many or a size class.

clone size	V gene	J gene	CDR3 length	D gene	CDR3 DNA	CDR3 protein
.	TRBV10-3	TRBJ1-5	15	.	TGTGCCATCAGTGAAGGCGGGAACATGGGTCAGCCCCAGCATTTT	CAISEGGNMGQPQHF
many	TRBV7-9	TRBJ1-4	14	.	TGTGCCAGCAGCCCATTCGGGACGAATGAAAAACTGTTTTTT	CASSPFGTNEKLFF
many	TRBV19	TRBJ1-2	16	TRBD1	TGTGCCAGTAGTGTACCGCAGGACAGGGAGGACTATGGCTACACCTTC	CASSVPQDREDYGYTF
few	TRBV7-9	TRBJ1-3	16	.	TGTGCCAGCAGCTTAGTGGGGGAAGGAATTCGAAACACCATATATTTT	CASSLVGEGIRNTIYF
many	TRBV19	TRBJ1-5	16	TRBD1	TGTGCCAGTAGTACGACGTACGACAGGGGTGAGCAGCCCCAGCATTTT	CASSTTYDRGEQPQHF
.	TRBV5-7	TRBJ2-2	15	.	TGTGCCAGCGGCATCCCCATTTTCGCCGTCGGGGAGCTGTTTTTT	CASGIPIFAVGELFF
.	TRBV12-3/TRBV12-4	TRBJ1-2	13	.	TGTGCCACCAGTTCCCCGCAGGGGTATGGCTACACCTTC	CATSSPQGYGYTF
.	TRBV10-3	TRBJ1-5	14	.	TGTGCCACCAACCCAGCAGGGTCCAATCAGCCCCAGCATTTT	CATNPAGSNQPQHF
.	TRBV2	TRBJ1-2	15	.	TGTGCCAGCAGTGAAGAAAGGACAGAGAACTATGGCTACACCTTC	CASSEERTENYGYTF
.	TRBV6-1	TRBJ1-3	16	.	TGTGCCAGCAGTGAATCGCGCCCTCGGGGTGGAAACACCATATATTTT	CASSESRPRGGNTIYF
many	TRBV20-1	TRBJ1-6	14	.	TGCAGTGCTCAAGTAGGGGCTGAAAATTCACCCCTCCACTTT	CSAQVGAENSPLHF
.	TRBV2	TRBJ2-5	13	.	TGTGCCAGCGGGGGGGCCATTACGGAGACCCAGTACTTC	CASGGAITETQYF
many	TRBV9	TRBJ2-5	15	.	TGTGCCAGCAGCGACCCCCTTAGCGGCCAAGAGACCCAGTACTTC	CASSDPLSGQETQYF
.	TRBV29-1	TRBJ2-1	12	TRBD2	TGCAGCGCAGGACTAGGCCCTCATGAGCAGTTCTTC	CSAGLGPHEQFF
.	TRBV12-3/TRBV12-4	TRBJ1-2	14	TRBD1	TGTGCCAGCAGCCGTCCGGGACAGGGGTATGGCTACACCTTC	CASSRPGQGYGYTF
few	TRBV5-8	TRBJ2-7	15	.	TGTGCCAGCAGCCGGGCTGGCGGACAAGGCTACGAGCAGTACTTC	CASSRAGGQGYEQYF
few	TRBV7-2	TRBJ2-7	15	.	TGTGCCAGCAGTTATAATCTAGGAATTGCCTACGAGCAGTACTTC	CASSYNLGIAYEQYF
.	TRBV15	TRBJ2-7	16	.	TGTGCCACCAGCTCTAGATTGCAGGCCCTTATAGGCGAGCAGTACTTC	CATSSRLQALIGEQYF
.	TRBV2	TRBJ2-6	14	.	TGTGCCAGCAGGGGTATGACAGGGGCCAACGTCCTGACTTTC	CASRGMTGANVLTF
few	TRBV5-1	TRBJ2-2	15	TRBD1	TGCGCCAGCACCTTGCCAGGGGGCGGCACCGGGGAGCTGTTTTTT	CASTLPGGGTGELFF
.	TRBV2	TRBJ1-5	16	.	TGTGCCAGCAGTTACTATGCCTCCGGGAGCAATCAGCCCCAGCATTTT	CASSYYASGSNQPQHF
.	TRBV7-2	TRBJ1-6	15	TRBD1	TGTGCCAGCAGTTTTGCCGGGACAGGGAATTCACCCCTCCACTTT	CASSFAGTGNSPLHF
.	TRBV4-2	TRBJ2-6	19	.	TGTGCCAGCAGCCTTCGGGCGGCGTCCATTCAATCTGGGGCCAACGTCCTGACTTTC	CASSLRAASIQSGANVLTF
.	TRBV10-3	TRBJ2-7	13	.	TGTGCCATCCGACGGGACATCCCCTACGAGCAGTACTTC	CAIRRDIPYEQYF